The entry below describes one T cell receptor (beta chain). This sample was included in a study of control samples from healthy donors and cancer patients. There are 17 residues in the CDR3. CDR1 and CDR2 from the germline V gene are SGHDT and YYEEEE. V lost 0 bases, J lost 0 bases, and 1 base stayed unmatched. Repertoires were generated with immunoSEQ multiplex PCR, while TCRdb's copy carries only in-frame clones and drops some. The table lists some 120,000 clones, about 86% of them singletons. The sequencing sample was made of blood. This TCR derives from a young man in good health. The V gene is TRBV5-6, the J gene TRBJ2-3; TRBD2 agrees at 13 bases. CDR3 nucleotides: TGTGCCAGCAGCTTGGGGACTAGCGGGGGTAGCACAGATACGCAGTATTTT. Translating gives CASSLGTSGGSTDTQYF.